This T cell receptor (beta chain) was identified during a study of cytomegalovirus exposure and HLA in healthy donors. Whole-study results and caveats: A later analysis by the authors found several of the most significant clusters apparently linked to common viral pathogens.

Note on this clone: Its antigen remains unidentified.

Researchers ran the PCR with 60 Vbeta and 13 Jbeta primers. In the original analysis: Roughly 11 million shared chains were among roughly 81 million unique TCR beta chains counted in a later analysis. Produced via immunoSEQ multiplex PCR; TCRdb's table is partial and in-frame only. V, J and clone size derive from that table, while D and trimming were established from the DNA sequence. The repertoire has around 110,000 clones, about 68% of them found once; the top ten carry roughly 9.7%. From germline, CDR1 is SGHRS and CDR2 YFSETQ. The V gene lost 1 base and the J gene lost 0 bases, with 7 bases spanning the gap. The CDR3 runs to 15 residues.

The V gene is TRBV5-1, the J gene TRBJ2-2; TRBD1 might be the D (6 bases). The sequenced sample was PBMCs. The TCR comes from a woman between 40 and 55 years old in good health and CMV-seropositive. The CDR3, as DNA: TGCGCCAGCAGCTTGCCAGGGGCGAACACCGGGGAGCTGTTTTTT. As protein: CASSLPGANTGELFF.